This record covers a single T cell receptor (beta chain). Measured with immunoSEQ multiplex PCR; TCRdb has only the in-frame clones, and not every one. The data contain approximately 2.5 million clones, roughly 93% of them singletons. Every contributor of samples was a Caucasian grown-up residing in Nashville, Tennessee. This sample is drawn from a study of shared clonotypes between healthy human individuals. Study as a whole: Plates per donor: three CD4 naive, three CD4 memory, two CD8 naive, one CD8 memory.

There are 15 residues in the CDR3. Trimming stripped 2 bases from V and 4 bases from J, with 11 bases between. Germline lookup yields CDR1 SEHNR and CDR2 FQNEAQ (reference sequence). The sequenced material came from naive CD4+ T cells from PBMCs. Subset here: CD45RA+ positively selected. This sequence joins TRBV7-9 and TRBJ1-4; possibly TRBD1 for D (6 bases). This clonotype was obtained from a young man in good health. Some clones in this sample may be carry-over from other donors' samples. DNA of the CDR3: TGTGCCAGCAGCTTATTAACAGGGCTTAATGAAAAACTGTTTTTT. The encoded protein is CASSLLTGLNEKLFF.